Below are 23 T cell receptor beta chains sequenced from a single sample in a study of CD8+CD57+ T cells in acquired aplastic anemia. Genomic DNA acted as the template from which TCR beta VDJ combination and CDR3 sequence profiling were carried out. TCRdb fed the reads into MiXCR, producing one record per CDR3 protein. The sample consists of about 220,000 distinct CDR3 sequences, more than 45% of them appearing once. All sequencing subjects had displayed CD8+CD57+ cell expansion on flow cytometry. The sequenced sample consisted of sorted CD4+, CD8+, or CD8+CD57+ T cells (not recorded which) from PBMCs. The origin of the receptors is a human donor with aplastic anemia.

This chain links TRBV19 with TRBJ2-1; 7 bases are a match to TRBD2. Germline V lookup: CDR1 LNHDA, CDR2 SQIVND (reference sequence). J lost 5 bases, V lost 0 bases, and 4 bases had no gene match. The CDR3 sequence is 15 residues long. CDR3 in amino acids: CASSIDRLANNEQFF. CDR3 bases: TGTGCCAGTAGTATAGATCGACTAGCCAACAATGAGCAGTTCTTC.

In its sample, this clonotype was seen a few times. A junction end diverges from the germline sequence, so it may reflect a read error. The gene calls are TRBV28 and TRBJ1-1; tentative D call: TRBD1 (5 bases). In germline, CDR1 is MDHEN, CDR2 SYDVKM. This CDR3 spans 13 amino acids. The CDR3 loop reads CASVRGMDTEALF. The CDR3 DNA is TGTGCCAGCGTTCGAGGCATGGACACTGAAGCTCTCTTT.

This clonotype was found a few times. The rearrangement joins TRBV2 to TRBJ1-2; weak D call: TRBD1 (5 bases). V shed 6 bases and J shed 6 bases, with 17 bases lying between them. The germline CDR1 and CDR2 sequences are SNHLY and FYNNEI. The CDR3 has 14 amino acids. DNA for the CDR3: TGTGCCAGCAGCAAAGGGGAGACCGGGCATGGCTACACCTTC. The encoded protein is CASSKGETGHGYTF.

This clonotype was counted ten times or more. The chain joins TRBV9 to TRBJ2-2; D ambiguous. CDR1 SGDLS and CDR2 YYNGEE come from the germline V gene. This CDR3 spans 16 amino acids. V lost 0 bases to trimming and J lost 0 bases, with 9 bases between them. CDR3 DNA sequence: TGTGCCAGCAGCGTAGGGCCAGGAGCGAACACCGGGGAGCTGTTTTTT. It translates to CASSVGPGANTGELFF. The variable domain in full, with the rest retrieved from reference TRBV9 and TRBJ2-2, is DSGVTQTPKHLITATGQRVTLRCSPRSGDLSVYWYQQSLDQGLQFLIQYYNGEERAKGNILERFSAQQFPDLHSELNLSSLELGDSALYFCASSVGPGANTGELFFGEGSRLTVL.

The CDR3 nucleotides are TGTGCCAGTAGTATAGGGGGATCAGAGAACACTGAAGCTTTCTTT. It encodes CASSIGGSENTEAFF. This chain joins TRBV19 and TRBJ1-1; D call uncertain. The CDR3 consists of 15 residues. Germline V CDR1 and CDR2: LNHDA, SQIVND (reference sequence). Trimming cost V 1 base and J 1 base, with 10 bases left between them.

The chain links TRBV7-9 to TRBJ1-4; D is perhaps TRBD1 (5 bases). The CDR3 extends over 14 amino acids. The germline gives CDR1 SEHNR, CDR2 FQNEAQ (reference sequence). V lost 5 bases to trimming and J lost 6 bases, with 13 bases between them. The CDR3 DNA sequence: TGTGCCAGCAGCGCGACAGATCTACATGAAAAACTGTTTTTT. Translating gives CASSATDLHEKLFF.

The gene calls are TRBV7-2 and TRBJ1-2; the D gene is possibly TRBD1 (6 bases). Per germline, CDR1 SGHTA and CDR2 FQGNSA. Trimming cost V 5 bases and J 8 bases, with 21 bases left between them. CDR3 length equals 15 residues. CDR3 sequence (DNA): TGTGCCAGCAGCATAGAAGGGGGTTTGACGCGAGGCTACACCTTC. It codes for CASSIEGGLTRGYTF.

The J gene is TRBJ2-1, the V gene TRBV19; D not resolved. Per germline, CDR1 LNHDA and CDR2 SQIVND (reference sequence). The CDR3 is made up of 11 amino acids. Trimming took 9 bases from V and 9 from J, leaving 12 bases between them. The CDR3 spells CASRGSSEQFF. The CDR3 region has the DNA TGTGCCAGCCGAGGCTCCAGTGAGCAGTTCTTC.

This clonotype was detected a few times. The chain combines TRBV3-1 with TRBJ1-1; 8 nucleotides align to TRBD1. CDR1 is LGHDT and CDR2 is YNNKEL in the germline V gene (reference sequence). Trimming cost V 3 bases and J 4 bases; bases outside gene matches: 7. CDR3 length: 15 amino acids. CDR3 sequence (DNA): TGTGCCAGCAGCCACCAGGGGGCGCATACCACTGAAGCTTTCTTT. Amino acid sequence: CASSHQGAHTTEAFF.

This clonotype showed up many times. The chain links TRBV13 to TRBJ1-1, with TRBD1 as a possible D gene (5 bases). CDR3 length: 15 residues. V lost 5 bases and J 0 bases, leaving 13 bases between the germline ends. Germline CDR1 is PRHDT and CDR2 is FYEKMQ (reference sequence). The CDR3, as DNA: TGTGCCAGCAGCCCGACGGGACCAATGAACACTGAAGCTTTCTTT. Amino acids: CASSPTGPMNTEAFF. The entire variable domain, with the rest obtained from reference TRBV13 and TRBJ1-1, is as follows: AAGVIQSPRHLIKEKRETATLKCYPIPRHDTVYWYQQGPGQDPQFLISFYEKMQSDKGSIPDRFSAQQFSDYHSELNMSSLELGDSALYFCASSPTGPMNTEAFFGQGTRLTVV.

This chain uses TRBV7-2 with TRBJ2-7; possible D gene TRBD2, 6 bases. V was cut by 2 bases and J by 2 bases, with 13 bases left in between. CDR3 length: 15 amino acids. Germline V gene lookup returns CDR1 SGHTA and CDR2 FQGNSA. The CDR3 nucleotides read TGTGCCAGCAGCTTAAGTGTGGCGGGAACCTACGAGCAGTACTTC. Protein: CASSLSVAGTYEQYF.

The CDR3 region is CASSNGQGAYYGYTF. In DNA form, the CDR3 reads TGTGCCAGTAGTAACGGACAGGGGGCATACTATGGCTACACCTTC. The rearrangement uses TRBV19 and TRBJ1-2; TRBD1 agrees at 11 bases. J gave up 3 bases and V 4 bases, and 4 bases lay outside the gene matches. Germline CDR1 is LNHDA and CDR2 is SQIVND (reference sequence). The CDR3 covers 15 residues.

This rearrangement joins TRBV20-1 to TRBJ1-1, with 8 bases matching TRBD1. Germline CDR1 reads DFQATT; CDR2 reads SNEGSKA (reference sequence). Trimming removed 2 bases from V and 5 bases from J; junction bases left unmatched: 4. This CDR3 has 13 residues. The CDR3 sequence is CSARQGARTEAFF. As DNA, the CDR3 is TGCAGTGCTAGACAGGGGGCTAGGACTGAAGCTTTCTTT.

The chain is built from TRBV19 and TRBJ1-5; TRBD1 matches at 8 bases. The germline CDR1 and CDR2 sequences are LNHDA and SQIVND (reference sequence). The V segment lost 2 bases and the J segment 2 bases; nucleotides outside the gene matches: 2. CDR3 length equals 15 residues. The CDR3 DNA reads TGTGCCAGTAGTATATTGACAGGGGGCAATCAGCCCCAGCATTTT. Protein: CASSILTGGNQPQHF.

This clonotype was detected once. The CDR3 DNA reads TGCAGTGCTAACGGGGGTTGGGTGAACACAGATACGCAGTATTTT. Translation: CSANGGWVNTDTQYF. The chain combines TRBV20-1 with TRBJ2-3; maybe TRBD2 (6 bases). V lost 4 bases and J lost 2, with 16 bases in between. Germline CDR1 is DFQATT and CDR2 is SNEGSKA (reference sequence). The CDR3 runs to 15 residues.

This clonotype showed up just a few times. The chain is built from TRBV4-2 and TRBJ2-2, with 11 bases aligning to TRBD1. The CDR3 contains 18 residues. CDR1 LGHNA and CDR2 YNFKEQ come from the germline V gene. J was trimmed by 0 bases and V by 1 base; bases with no gene match: 4. This chain's CDR3 is CASSQGRTGGPNTGELFF. The CDR3 region has the DNA TGTGCCAGCAGCCAAGGAAGGACAGGGGGCCCGAACACCGGGGAGCTGTTTTTT.

This clonotype turned up a few times. A much larger clone lies a single base off, so this may be a read error. The chain combines TRBV5-1 with TRBJ1-1; 8 nucleotides agree with TRBD1. CDR3 size: 14 residues. From germline, CDR1 is SGHRS and CDR2 YFSETQ. The CDR3 here is CASSLRQGNAEAFF. DNA of the CDR3: TGCGCCAGCAGCCTCCGACAGGGGAACGCTGAAGCTTTCTTT.

This clonotype was counted a few times. The chain has TRBV7-2 and TRBJ2-3; D is uncertain. The germline V gene has CDR1 SGHTA and CDR2 FQGNSA. This CDR3 spans 12 amino acids. Trimming removed 6 bases at V and 6 bases at J, with 10 bases between. CDR3: CASSVKGDTQYF. CDR3 coding DNA: TGTGCCAGCAGTGTTAAAGGGGATACGCAGTATTTT.

This clonotype was counted a single time. This chain joins TRBV24-1 and TRBJ2-5; 7 positions agree with TRBD1. CDR1 and CDR2 from the germline V gene are KGHDR and SFDVKD. J was trimmed by 0 bases and V by 7 bases; bases with no gene match: 4. This CDR3 spans 14 amino acids. The CDR3 spells CATRGDSYQETQYF. The CDR3 DNA sequence: TGTGCCACCAGAGGGGACAGCTACCAAGAGACCCAGTACTTC.

There are a few counts of this clonotype. This chain uses TRBV7-9 with TRBJ1-1; TRBD1 agrees at 7 bases. This CDR3 is built from 13 residues. Per germline, CDR1 SEHNR and CDR2 FQNEAQ (reference sequence). With 5 bases clipped from V and 4 bases from J, the junction kept 4 bases outside the gene matches. The CDR3, as DNA: TGTGCCAGCAGCCTAGACAGGGTCACTGAAGCTTTCTTT. It codes for CASSLDRVTEAFF.

There are a few counts of this clonotype. This may come from a read error, since a much larger clone is one base off. The chain couples TRBV10-3 to TRBJ2-1; D gene unclear. This CDR3 has 16 amino acids. CDR1 and CDR2 (germline): ENHRY, SYGVKD. The CDR3 is CAIGEFKGANYNEQFF. The CDR3 DNA reads TGTGCCATCGGTGAGTTTAAGGGTGCGAATTACAATGAGCAGTTCTTC.

V usage is TRBV2 and J usage is TRBJ1-1, with D maybe TRBD1 (6 bases). Germline V gene data show CDR1 as SNHLY and CDR2 as FYNNEI. This CDR3 contains 13 residues. The V end was cut by 1 base, the J end by 4 bases, with 7 bases between. CDR3 residues: CASSEGGLTEAFF. The CDR3 DNA reads TGTGCCAGCAGTGAAGGGGGGCTCACTGAAGCTTTCTTT.

This clonotype was seen a handful of times. The junction and the germline gene differ at one end; a read error may be behind it. The V gene is TRBV4-1, the J gene TRBJ1-5, with 7 bases lining up with TRBD1. The V gene's germline CDR1 is MGHRA and CDR2 YSYEKL. The CDR3 is 17 amino acids. CDR3: CASGQDPGGRFNQPQHF. The CDR3, as DNA: TGCGCCAGCGGCCAAGATCCAGGGGGGAGGTTCAATCAGCCCCAGCATTTT.